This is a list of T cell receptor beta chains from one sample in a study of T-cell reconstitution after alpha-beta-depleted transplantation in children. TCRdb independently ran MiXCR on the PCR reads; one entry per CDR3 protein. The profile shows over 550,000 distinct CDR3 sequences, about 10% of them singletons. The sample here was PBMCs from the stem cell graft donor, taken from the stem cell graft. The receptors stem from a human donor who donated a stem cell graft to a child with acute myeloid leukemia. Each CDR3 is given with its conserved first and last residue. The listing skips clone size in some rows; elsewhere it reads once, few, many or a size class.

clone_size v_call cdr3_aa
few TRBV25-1 CASSEKRGTGFFYEQYF
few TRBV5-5 CASSPRGAMSTGELFF
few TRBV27 CASSLAERNTEAFF
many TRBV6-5 CASSYPGRTGELFF
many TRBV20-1 CSARGWERSSYNEQFF
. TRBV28 CASRSSGQTYEQYF
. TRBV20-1 CSASLLVSYEQYF
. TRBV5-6 CASDTSGTKVSYEQYF
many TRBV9 CASSVAGSGNTIYF
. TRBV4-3 CASSQDSGDYNEQFF
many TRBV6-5 CASSSLGGRDIQYF
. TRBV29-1 CRADPSYNEQFF
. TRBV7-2 CASSPLGFQETQYF
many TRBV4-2 CASSQVGGGEAFF
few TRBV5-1 CASSLGVAGVTGELFF
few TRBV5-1 CASSLKGGTGGVRELFF
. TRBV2 CASSVSIQYF
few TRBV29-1 CSVEGRGTNYGYTF
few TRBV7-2 CASSPGTTPLEQYF
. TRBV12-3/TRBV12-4 CASSLNRDSVYEQYF
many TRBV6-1 CASSDRPGAYDTQYF
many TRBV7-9 CASSATGSVPPFF
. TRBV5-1 CASSLAAGKDEQFF
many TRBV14 CASSPYRGTEKTEAFF
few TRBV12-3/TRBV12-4 CASAGSGANVLTF
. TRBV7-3 CASSPSWGSANTQYF
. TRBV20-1 CSARLAGIDHEQYF
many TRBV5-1 CASSLDGTSDHNEQFF
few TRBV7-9 CASSSQLTNEQFF
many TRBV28 CASSARESYGYTF
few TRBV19 CASSRGLAGEGSYNEQFF
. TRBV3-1 CASSQAGASYNEQFF
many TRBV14 CASSQLVGYNEQFF
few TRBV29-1 CSVEVPSVLEQYF
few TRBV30 CAWSGIQGRTGELFF
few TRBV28 CASTPRGASNQPQHF
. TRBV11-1 CASSLSAGPTDTQYF
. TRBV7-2 CASSPGTDSYYEQYF
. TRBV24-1 CATSGLKPTDTQYF
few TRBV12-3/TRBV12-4 CASSLGQRNIQYF
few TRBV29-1 CSVPGRGAKNIQYF